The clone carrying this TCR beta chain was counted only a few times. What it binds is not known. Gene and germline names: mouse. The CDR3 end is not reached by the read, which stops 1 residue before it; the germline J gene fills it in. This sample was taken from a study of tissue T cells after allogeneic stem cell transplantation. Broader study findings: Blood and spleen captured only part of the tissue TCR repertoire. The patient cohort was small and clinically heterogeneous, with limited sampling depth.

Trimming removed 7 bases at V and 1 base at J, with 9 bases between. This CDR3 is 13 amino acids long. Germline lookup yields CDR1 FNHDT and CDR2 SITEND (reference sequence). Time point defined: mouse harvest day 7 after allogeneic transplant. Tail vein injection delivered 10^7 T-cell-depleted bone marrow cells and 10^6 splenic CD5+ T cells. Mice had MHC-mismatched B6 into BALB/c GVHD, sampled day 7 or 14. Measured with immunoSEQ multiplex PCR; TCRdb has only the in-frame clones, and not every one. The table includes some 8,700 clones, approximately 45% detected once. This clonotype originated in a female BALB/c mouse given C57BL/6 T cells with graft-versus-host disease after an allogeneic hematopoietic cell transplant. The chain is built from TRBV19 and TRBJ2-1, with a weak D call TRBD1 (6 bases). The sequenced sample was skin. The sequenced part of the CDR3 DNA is TGTGCCAGCCCGGGACAAAACTATGCTGAGCAGTTC. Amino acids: CASPGQNYAEQF. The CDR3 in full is CASPGQNYAEQFF.